This paragraph reports one T cell receptor (beta chain). Its antigen is undetermined. Study-wide findings and caveats: Tumor memory CD4+ T cell TCR gene usage clustered with blood and lymph node memory CD4+ cells and lymph node naive CD4+ cells. Greatest tumor Treg TCR overlap was with tumor naive CD4+ cells.

The CDR3 has 14 amino acids. The germline V gene has CDR1 MDHEN and CDR2 SYDVKM. V was trimmed by 8 bases and J by 3 bases, leaving 16 bases between them. Semi-nested PCR with Nested Universal Primer A followed constant-region reverse priming of full-length variable regions. TCRdb re-called the 5' RACE reads through MiXCR, storing one row per CDR3 protein. The sample has more than 10,000 distinct CDR3 sequences, about 53% seen once; the top ten hold around 12%. Treg sorting used a CD4+CD25+CD127-/low gate. The receptor comes from a female donor with breast cancer. Source material: tumor-infiltrating Tregs sorted from the breast tumor. The chain combines TRBV28 with TRBJ2-5, with D perhaps TRBD2 (6 bases). Written as DNA, the CDR3 is TGTGCCAGCCGAACCCCCAGGGAGGAAGAGACCCAGTACTTC. It yields the protein CASRTPREEETQYF.